This is a list of T cell receptor beta chains from one sample in a study of T cell responses to AZD1222 COVID-19 vaccine. Sequencing was performed with immunoSEQ multiplex PCR; in TCRdb, only in-frame clones are kept and a portion is missing. This table holds about 140,000 clones, just under 95% found once. The sequencing here drew on peripheral blood, taken on day 0 of AZD1222 vaccination. These receptors were collected from an adult in good health. The CDR3 runs from the conserved cysteine through the conserved F or W. D genes are given only for firm matches. Rows may omit the clone size; those that give it use once, few, many or a size class.

d_gene	abundance	j_gene	len	v_gene	CDR3aa	CDR3nt
-	-	TRBJ2-2	13	TRBV28	CASSLTNTGELFF	TGTGCCAGCAGTTTAACGAACACCGGGGAGCTGTTTTTT
-	-	TRBJ2-3	18	TRBV3-1/TRBV3-2	CASSQGGVGGGPTDTQYF	TGTGCCAGCAGCCAAGGCGGAGTCGGCGGGGGCCCCACAGATACGCAGTATTTT
-	-	TRBJ2-7	11	TRBV11-2	CASSKTYEQYF	TGTGCCAGCAGCAAGACCTACGAGCAGTACTTC
-	-	TRBJ2-2	14	TRBV29-1	CSVRGAKNTGELFF	TGCAGCGTTCGGGGGGCTAAGAACACCGGGGAGCTGTTTTTT
-	-	TRBJ1-5	15	TRBV11-1	CASSPGTGSNQPQHF	TGTGCCAGCAGCCCAGGGACGGGTAGCAATCAGCCCCAGCATTTT
-	-	TRBJ2-3	15	TRBV28	CASSSKGPSTDTQYF	TGTGCCAGCAGTTCAAAAGGCCCTAGCACAGATACGCAGTATTTT
TRBD1	once	TRBJ2-6	16	TRBV19	CASRDRGRGGANVLTF	TGTGCCAGCCGGGACAGGGGGCGAGGAGGGGCCAACGTCCTGACTTTC
-	-	TRBJ1-2	14	TRBV27	CASSLTLKGYGYTF	TGTGCCAGCAGCCTGACTCTTAAGGGCTATGGCTACACCTTC
TRBD1	-	TRBJ1-4	16	TRBV7-6	CASSLAPGQGLEKLFF	TGTGCCAGCAGCTTAGCACCGGGACAGGGACTTGAAAAACTGTTTTTT
-	-	TRBJ1-2	12	TRBV29-1	CSVEEDSYGYTF	TGCAGCGTTGAAGAGGACAGCTATGGCTACACCTTC
TRBD1	-	TRBJ1-6	13	TRBV28	CASGTDNNSPLHF	TGTGCCAGCGGGACAGACAACAATTCACCCCTCCACTTT
TRBD2	few	TRBJ2-2	15	TRBV7-2	CASSLASGRAGELFF	TGTGCCAGCAGCTTAGCTAGCGGGAGGGCCGGGGAGCTGTTTTTT
-	-	TRBJ1-2	14	TRBV6-6	CASSFRTANYGYTF	TGTGCCAGCAGTTTTCGGACGGCTAACTATGGCTACACCTTC
TRBD1	-	TRBJ2-5	16	TRBV19	CASSTERTGGAQTQYF	TGTGCCAGTAGTACAGAACGGACAGGGGGTGCGCAGACCCAGTACTTC
TRBD2	-	TRBJ2-7	15	TRBV3-1/TRBV3-2	CASSQPGTNSYEQYF	TGTGCCAGCAGCCAACCCGGGACTAATTCCTACGAGCAGTACTTC
-	-	TRBJ1-6	15	TRBV7-2	CASSLRVLGNSPLHF	TGTGCCAGCAGCCTCAGGGTTCTGGGAAATTCACCCCTCCACTTT
-	once	TRBJ1-6	18	TRBV11-2	CASSLKTAGRAYNSPLHF	TGTGCCAGCAGCTTAAAAACGGCAGGGCGGGCCTATAATTCACCCCTCCACTTT
-	-	TRBJ1-4	14	TRBV2	CASREDRNNEKLFF	TGTGCCAGCAGGGAAGACAGGAATAATGAAAAACTGTTTTTT
TRBD1	-	TRBJ1-2	13	TRBV7-2	CASNRQGVIGYTF	TGTGCCAGCAATCGACAGGGGGTCATCGGCTACACCTTC
TRBD1	once	TRBJ2-7	15	TRBV19	CASSTRQGGLYEQYF	TGTGCCAGTAGTACCCGACAGGGGGGTCTATACGAGCAGTACTTC
-	-	TRBJ1-2	14	TRBV19	CASSQGRRDYGYTF	TGTGCCAGTAGTCAAGGACGGAGAGACTATGGCTACACCTTC
-	-	TRBJ2-3	14	TRBV5-6	CASSYLKFTDTQYF	TGTGCCAGCAGCTACCTCAAATTCACAGATACGCAGTATTTT